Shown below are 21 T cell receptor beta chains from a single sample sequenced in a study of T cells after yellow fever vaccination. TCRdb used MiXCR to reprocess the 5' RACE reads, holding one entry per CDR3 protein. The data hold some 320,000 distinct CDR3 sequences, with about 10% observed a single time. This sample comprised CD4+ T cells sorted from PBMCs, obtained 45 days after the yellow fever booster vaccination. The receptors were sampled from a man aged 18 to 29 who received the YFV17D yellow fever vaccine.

CDR3 region: CSAPQGFEYGYTF. CDR3 coding DNA: TGCAGTGCTCCTCAGGGGTTTGAGTATGGCTACACCTTC. J is TRBJ1-2 and V is TRBV20-1; possible D gene TRBD1, 6 bases. This CDR3 has 13 residues. Germline loops: CDR1 DFQATT, CDR2 SNEGSKA (reference sequence). V was clipped by 5 bases and J by 5 bases, with 15 bases between them.

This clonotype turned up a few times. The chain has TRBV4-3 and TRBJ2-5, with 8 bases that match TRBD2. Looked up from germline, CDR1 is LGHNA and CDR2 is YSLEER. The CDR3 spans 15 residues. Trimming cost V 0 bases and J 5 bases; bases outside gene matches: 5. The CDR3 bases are TGCGCCAGCAGCCAAGACCGGGGGGGAGGCGAGACCCAGTACTTC. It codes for CASSQDRGGGETQYF.

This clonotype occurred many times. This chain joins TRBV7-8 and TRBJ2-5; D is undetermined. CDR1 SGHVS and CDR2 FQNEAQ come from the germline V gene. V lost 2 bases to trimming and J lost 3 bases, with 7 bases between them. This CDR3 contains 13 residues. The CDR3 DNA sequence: TGTGCCAGCAGCTTAAGTCGGAAAGAGACCCAGTACTTC. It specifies CASSLSRKETQYF.

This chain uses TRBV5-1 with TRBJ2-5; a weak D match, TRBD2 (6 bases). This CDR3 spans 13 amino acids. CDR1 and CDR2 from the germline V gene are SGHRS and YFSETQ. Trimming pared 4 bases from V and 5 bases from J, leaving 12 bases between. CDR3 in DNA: TGCGCCAGCAGCGTGGCGGGGTCTGAGACCCAGTACTTC. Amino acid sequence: CASSVAGSETQYF.

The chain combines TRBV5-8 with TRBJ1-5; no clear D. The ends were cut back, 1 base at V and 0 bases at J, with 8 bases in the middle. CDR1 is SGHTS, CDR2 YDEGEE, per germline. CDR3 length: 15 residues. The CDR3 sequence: CASSLKQNSNQPQHF. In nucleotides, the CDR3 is TGTGCCAGCAGCTTGAAACAGAATAGCAATCAGCCCCAGCATTTT.

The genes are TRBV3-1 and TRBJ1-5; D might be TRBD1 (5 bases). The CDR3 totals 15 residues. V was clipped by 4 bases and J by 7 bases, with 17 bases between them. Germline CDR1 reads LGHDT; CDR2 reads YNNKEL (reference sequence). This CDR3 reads CASSPRGGLEQPQHF. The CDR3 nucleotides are TGTGCCAGCAGCCCGAGGGGCGGGTTAGAACAGCCCCAGCATTTT.

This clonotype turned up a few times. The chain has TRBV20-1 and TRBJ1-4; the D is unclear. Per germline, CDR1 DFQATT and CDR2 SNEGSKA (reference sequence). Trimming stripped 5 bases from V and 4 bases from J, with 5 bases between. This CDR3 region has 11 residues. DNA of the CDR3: TGCAGTGCTTCGGGTAATGAAAAACTGTTTTTT. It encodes CSASGNEKLFF.

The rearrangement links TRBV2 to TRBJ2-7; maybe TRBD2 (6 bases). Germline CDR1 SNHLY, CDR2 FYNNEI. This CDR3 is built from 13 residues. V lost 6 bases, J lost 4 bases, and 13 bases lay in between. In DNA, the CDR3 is TGTGCCAGCAGGGAGGGTGGCAGTTACGAGCAGTACTTC. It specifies CASREGGSYEQYF.

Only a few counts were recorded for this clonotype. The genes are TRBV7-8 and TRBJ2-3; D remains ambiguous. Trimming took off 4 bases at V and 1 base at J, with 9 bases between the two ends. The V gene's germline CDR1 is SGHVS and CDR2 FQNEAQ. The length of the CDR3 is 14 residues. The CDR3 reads CASSYPWGTDTQYF. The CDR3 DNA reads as TGTGCCAGCAGCTACCCATGGGGCACAGATACGCAGTATTTT. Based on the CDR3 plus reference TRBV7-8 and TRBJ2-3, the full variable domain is GAGVSQSPRYKVAKRGQDVALRCDPISGHVSLFWYQQALGQGPEFLTYFQNEAQLDKSGLPSDRFFAERPEGSVSTLKIQRTQQEDSAVYLCASSYPWGTDTQYFGPGTRLTVL.

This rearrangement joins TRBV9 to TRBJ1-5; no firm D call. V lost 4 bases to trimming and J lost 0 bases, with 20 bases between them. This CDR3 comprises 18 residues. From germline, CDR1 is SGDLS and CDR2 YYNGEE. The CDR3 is CASSSQYARRYSNQPQHF. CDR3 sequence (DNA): TGTGCCAGCAGCTCCCAGTACGCTAGACGGTATAGCAATCAGCCCCAGCATTTT.

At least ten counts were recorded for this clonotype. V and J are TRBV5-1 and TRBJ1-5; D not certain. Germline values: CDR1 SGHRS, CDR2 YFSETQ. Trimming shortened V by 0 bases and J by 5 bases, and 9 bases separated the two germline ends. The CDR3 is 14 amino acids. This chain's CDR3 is CASSLVGLDQPQHF. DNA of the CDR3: TGCGCCAGCAGCTTGGTGGGATTGGATCAGCCCCAGCATTTT.

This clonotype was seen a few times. This chain's CDR3 is CSAPRLLSTDTQYF. The DNA for the CDR3 is TGCAGTGCCCCACGGCTACTTAGCACAGATACGCAGTATTTT. The chain links TRBV20-1 to TRBJ2-3; D unclear. CDR3 length: 14 amino acids. V was cut by 6 bases and J by 0 bases, with 13 bases left in between. Germline V CDR1 and CDR2: DFQATT, SNEGSKA (reference sequence).

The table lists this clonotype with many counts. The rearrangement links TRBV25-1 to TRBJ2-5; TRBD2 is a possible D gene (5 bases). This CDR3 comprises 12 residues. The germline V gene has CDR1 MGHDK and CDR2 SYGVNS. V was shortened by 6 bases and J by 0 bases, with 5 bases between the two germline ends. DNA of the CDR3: TGTGCCAGCAGGGGAGACCAAGAGACCCAGTACTTC. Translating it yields CASRGDQETQYF.

CDR3: CASSESYGEPQHF. Here the CDR3 DNA reads TGCGCCAGCAGTGAGTCGTACGGGGAGCCCCAGCATTTT. The chain carries TRBV10-1 and TRBJ1-5; unclear D gene. Germline lookup yields CDR1 WNHNN and CDR2 SYGVQD (reference sequence). V was trimmed by 0 bases and J by 8 bases, leaving 8 bases between them. The CDR3 is 13 amino acids.

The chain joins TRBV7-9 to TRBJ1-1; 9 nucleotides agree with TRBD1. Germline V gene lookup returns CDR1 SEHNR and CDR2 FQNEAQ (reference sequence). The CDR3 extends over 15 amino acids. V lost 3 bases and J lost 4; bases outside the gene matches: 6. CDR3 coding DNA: TGTGCCAGCAGCTTGAGACAGGGGGGCCTCACTGAAGCTTTCTTT. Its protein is CASSLRQGGLTEAFF.

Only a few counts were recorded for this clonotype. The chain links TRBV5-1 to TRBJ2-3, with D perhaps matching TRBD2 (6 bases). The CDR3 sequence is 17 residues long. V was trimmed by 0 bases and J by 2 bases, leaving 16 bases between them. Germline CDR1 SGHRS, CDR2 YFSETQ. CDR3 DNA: TGCGCCAGCAGCTTGGCCCAGGTAACGGGGGTCACAGATACGCAGTATTTT. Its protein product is CASSLAQVTGVTDTQYF. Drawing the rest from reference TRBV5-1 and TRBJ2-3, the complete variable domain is KAGVTQTPRYLIKTRGQQVTLSCSPISGHRSVSWYQQTPGQGLQFLFEYFSETQRNKGNFPGRFSGRQFSNSRSEMNVSTLELGDSALYLCASSLAQVTGVTDTQYFGPGTRLTVL.

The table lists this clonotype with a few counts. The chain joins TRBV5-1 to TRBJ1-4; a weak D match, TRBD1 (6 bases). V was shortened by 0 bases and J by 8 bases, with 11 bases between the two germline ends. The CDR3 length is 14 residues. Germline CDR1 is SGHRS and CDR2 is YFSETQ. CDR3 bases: TGCGCCAGCAGCTTGGATGGGACATGGGAAAAACTGTTTTTT. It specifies CASSLDGTWEKLFF.

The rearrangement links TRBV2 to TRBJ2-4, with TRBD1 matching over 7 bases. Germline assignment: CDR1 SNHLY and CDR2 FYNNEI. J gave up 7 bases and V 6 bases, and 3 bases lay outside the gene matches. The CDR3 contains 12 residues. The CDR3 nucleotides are TGTGCCAGCAGAGACAGGGAGAACATTCAGTACTTC. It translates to CASRDRENIQYF.

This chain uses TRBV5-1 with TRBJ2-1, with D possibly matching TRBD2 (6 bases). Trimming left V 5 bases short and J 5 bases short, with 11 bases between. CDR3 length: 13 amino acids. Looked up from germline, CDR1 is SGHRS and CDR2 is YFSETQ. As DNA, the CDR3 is TGCGCCAGCAGTGGAGGGTTCAACAATGAGCAGTTCTTC. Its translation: CASSGGFNNEQFF. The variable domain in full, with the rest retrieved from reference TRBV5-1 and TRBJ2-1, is KAGVTQTPRYLIKTRGQQVTLSCSPISGHRSVSWYQQTPGQGLQFLFEYFSETQRNKGNFPGRFSGRQFSNSRSEMNVSTLELGDSALYLCASSGGFNNEQFFGPGTRLTVL.

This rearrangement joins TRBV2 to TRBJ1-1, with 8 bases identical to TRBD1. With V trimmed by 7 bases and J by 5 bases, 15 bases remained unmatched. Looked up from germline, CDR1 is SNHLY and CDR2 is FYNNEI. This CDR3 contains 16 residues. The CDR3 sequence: CASTGLGQGAKTEAFF. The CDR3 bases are TGTGCCAGCACCGGACTGGGGCAGGGGGCGAAGACTGAAGCTTTCTTT.

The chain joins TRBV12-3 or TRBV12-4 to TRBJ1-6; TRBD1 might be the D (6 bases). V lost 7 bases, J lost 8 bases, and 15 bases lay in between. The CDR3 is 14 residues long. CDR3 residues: CASTTGGLYSPLHF. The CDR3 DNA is TGTGCCAGCACCACGGGGGGGCTTTATTCACCCCTCCACTTT.